This T cell receptor (beta chain) was sequenced in a study of cytomegalovirus exposure and HLA in healthy donors. Researchers ran the PCR with 60 Vbeta and 13 Jbeta primers. Method: immunoSEQ multiplex PCR; TCRdb's copy keeps in-frame clones and lacks some. The sample has approximately 140,000 clones, about 76% seen once. Losses at the gene ends were 9 bases for V and 1 base for J; bases not matched to a gene: 6. Germline CDR1 MNHEY, CDR2 SMNVEV (reference sequence). The CDR3 is 16 amino acids. The receptor comes from a man aged 18 to 35 in good health and CMV-seronegative. The sequenced sample was PBMCs. J is TRBJ2-1 and V is TRBV27; TRBD2 agrees at 13 bases. The CDR3 DNA reads as TGTGCCAGTAGCGCGACTAGCGGGGGGTCCTACAATGAGCAGTTCTTC. Protein sequence: CASSATSGGSYNEQFF.